This TCR beta chain was sequenced for a study of blood T cell repertoires in COVID-19. On the study more broadly: From T cells, B-cell-depleted T cells, or PBMCs came the material, which was cDNA or gDNA.

Per the study methods: Amplification with reference gene primers provided the estimates of nucleated cell counts. Assay used: immunoSEQ multiplex PCR; TCRdb lists only in-frame clones, some missing. Clonal size and the V and J genes are those of that table, whereas D and trimming came from the DNA. The sample lists 49,000 or so clones, 70% to 90% occurring once. The CDR3 covers 14 residues. Germline values: CDR1 SNHLY, CDR2 FYNNEI. V was pared by 7 bases and J by 3 bases, with 8 bases of the junction left unmatched. Sequenced material: peripheral blood. The TCR comes from a woman of 80 years or more with COVID-19, enrolled during active disease. The chain has TRBV2 and TRBJ2-7, with 8 bases aligning to TRBD1. CDR3 nucleotides: TGTGCCAGCAAGACAGGGGCCTCTCGCTACGAGCAGTACTTC. Protein product: CASKTGASRYEQYF.